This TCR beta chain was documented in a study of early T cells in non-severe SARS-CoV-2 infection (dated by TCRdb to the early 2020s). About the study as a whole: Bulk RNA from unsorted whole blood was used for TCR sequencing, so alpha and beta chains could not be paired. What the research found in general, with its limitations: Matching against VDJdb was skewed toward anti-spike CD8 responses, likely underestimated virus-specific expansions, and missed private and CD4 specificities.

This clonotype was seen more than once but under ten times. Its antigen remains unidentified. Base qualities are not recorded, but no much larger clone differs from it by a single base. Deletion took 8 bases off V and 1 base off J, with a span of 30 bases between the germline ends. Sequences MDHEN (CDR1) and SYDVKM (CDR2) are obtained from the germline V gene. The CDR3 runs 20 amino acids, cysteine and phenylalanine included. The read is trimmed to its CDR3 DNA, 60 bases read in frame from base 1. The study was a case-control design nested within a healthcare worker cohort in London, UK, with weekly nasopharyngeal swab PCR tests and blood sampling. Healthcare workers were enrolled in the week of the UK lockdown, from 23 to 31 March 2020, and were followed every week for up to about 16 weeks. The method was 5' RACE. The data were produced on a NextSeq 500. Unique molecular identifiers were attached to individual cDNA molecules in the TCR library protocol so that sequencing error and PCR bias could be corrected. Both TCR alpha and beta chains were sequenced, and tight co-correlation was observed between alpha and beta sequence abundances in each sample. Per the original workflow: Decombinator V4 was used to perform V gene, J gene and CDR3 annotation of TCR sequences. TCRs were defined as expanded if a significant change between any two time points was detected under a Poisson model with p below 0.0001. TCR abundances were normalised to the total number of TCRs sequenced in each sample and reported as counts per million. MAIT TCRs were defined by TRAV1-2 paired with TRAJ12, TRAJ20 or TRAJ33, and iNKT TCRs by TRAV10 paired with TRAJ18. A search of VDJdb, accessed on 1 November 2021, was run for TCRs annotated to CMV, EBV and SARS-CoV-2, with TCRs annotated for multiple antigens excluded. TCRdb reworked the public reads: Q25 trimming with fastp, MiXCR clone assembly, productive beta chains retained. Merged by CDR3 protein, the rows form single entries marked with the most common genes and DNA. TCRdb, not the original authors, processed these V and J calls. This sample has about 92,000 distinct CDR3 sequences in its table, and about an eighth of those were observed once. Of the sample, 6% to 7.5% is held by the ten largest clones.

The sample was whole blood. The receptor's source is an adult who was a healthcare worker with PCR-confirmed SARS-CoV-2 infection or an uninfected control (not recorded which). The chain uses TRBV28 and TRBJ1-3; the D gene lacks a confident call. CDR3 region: CASSTPRMAAGPLSGNTIYF. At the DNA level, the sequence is TGTGCCAGCTCCACCCCGAGGATGGCTGCCGGTCCGCTTTCTGGAAACACCATATATTTT.